This T cell receptor beta chain was sequenced during a study of Graves' ophthalmopathy and Graves' hyperthyroidism. Background on the study: Peripheral blood was gathered at first diagnosis, ahead of any treatment whatsoever. The study's findings and limits: Classification of ophthalmopathy versus stable hyperthyroidism by a 13-signature model yielded 85% to 90% sensitivity and just under 84% specificity.

This clonotype has ten or more counts. Its target is unknown. The TCR beta CDR3 regions underwent amplification from RNA transcripts. The library came from an HTBI-primed first-round RT-PCR and a second-round multiplex PCR. TCRdb passed the multiplex PCR reads through MiXCR, listing each CDR3 protein once. The sample holds 600,000 to 950,000 distinct CDR3 sequences, 35% to 50% seen once. The CDR3 sequence is 12 residues long. Trimming took off 4 bases at V and 8 bases at J, with 11 bases between the two ends. The receptor was isolated from an adult man with Graves' ophthalmopathy. J is TRBJ1-2 and V is TRBV12-3 or TRBV12-4; D ambiguous. The sequenced material came from peripheral blood. CDR3 sequence (DNA): TGTGCCAGCAGTTCCGACCAAGTAGGCTACACCTTC. Amino acids: CASSSDQVGYTF.